This T cell receptor beta chain was captured by sequencing in a study of PD-L1 blockade in urothelial cancer (dated by TCRdb to the late 2010s). Looking at the study overall: Every patient began therapy around 2014 and was given atezolizumab 1,200 mg intravenously every 3 weeks. Blood samples were analyzed 3 weeks after the start of treatment (second dose) and 6 weeks after the start of treatment. An ECOG performance status of 0 or 1 was recorded for the patients, and 0 to 3 prior chemotherapy regimens had been received by the patients. Pretreatment tumor samples and matched peripheral blood, collected serially before and after atezolizumab treatment, underwent TCR sequencing. Pretreatment blood TCR-seq was available for about 30 patients, at least one posttreatment blood collection was obtained for approximately 24 patients, and tumor TCR-seq was available for approximately 24 patients. Whole exome sequencing and RNA sequencing of pretreatment tumors were performed alongside TCR sequencing in the same patients. Durable clinical benefit was defined as progression-free survival longer than 6 months, and TCR features were also tested against progression-free and overall survival. Durable clinical benefit was achieved by nine patients and was not achieved by 20 patients. About 90% of the roughly 29 patients were identified as males with urothelial cancer of bladder origin, and a prior smoking history was reported by 18 of 29 patients. An exploratory multi-omic analysis was conducted of the somatic, immune and clinical correlates of response to PD-L1 blockade with atezolizumab in urothelial cancer. Blood samples gave a median of around 140,000 T cells and approximately 80,000 unique TCRs, with a median clonality of approximately 0.08. The full study reports these points: Because the sample size was small (n = 29) and many of the analyses were exploratory, the results are meant to be hypothesis-generating. Among patients with durable benefit, tumor-associated TCR clones showed greater expansion in peripheral blood 3 weeks after treatment started (n ≈ 20, p = 0.022). Improved progression-free and overall survival was found to be associated with pretreatment peripheral blood TCR clonality below the median.

As for this clone: Its antigen specificity is not known. No much larger clone is present one base from it, and per-base qualities are unavailable.

Each PCR received spiked-in synthetic TCR analog templates so that absolute template abundance could be estimated from read counts. The immunoSEQ assay used bias-controlled V and J gene primers to amplify TCRbeta CDR3 regions from genomic DNA. Rearranged TCRbeta segments were sequenced at approximately 20X coverage. Per the authors' processing: Sequencing errors were corrected by clustering, and CDR3s were annotated against IMGT so that V, D and J genes could be assigned. Out-of-frame and stop-codon sequences were excluded, and only productive TCRbeta rearrangements were used in downstream analyses. Clonality was calculated as one minus the Shannon entropy normalized by the log of the number of unique productive sequences. Fisher's exact test with Benjamini-Hochberg correction, at a threshold of adjusted p below 0.01, was used to find clones that differed between time points or between blood and tumor. Drawn from immuneACCESS, this table holds only the in-frame rearrangements with V and J called that TCRdb kept. Clones are partly lost; checked studies trace under half to an unresolved V gene and leave the rest unexplained. V and J calls and clone size are as listed in that table; D and trimming were resolved from the DNA. This sample has nearly 50,000 clones in its table, and 70% to 90% of those were observed once. The ten top clones hold around 10% of the sample.

CDR1 and CDR2 were assigned from the germline V gene as SGHRS and YFSETQ. V is pared back by 0 bases and J by 1 base, with 9 bases lying between the germline termini. The CDR3 spans 15 residues, from the cysteine through the phenylalanine. Only the CDR3 DNA is retained, 45 bases long and in frame from the first base. Reading the label with the study, this specimen's time point is: peripheral blood 6 weeks after treatment start. A cohort of about 30 patients with locally advanced or metastatic urothelial carcinoma, treated at Memorial Sloan Kettering on a trial protocol, was included. Peripheral blood mononuclear cells were collected pretreatment and during treatment, with between 1 and 8 total time points per patient. The Qiagen DNeasy Blood extraction kit was used to purify genomic DNA from total PBMCs and tumor samples. PBMCs were collected pretreatment and during treatment and were isolated and stored as previously described.

The sequence links TRBV5-1 to TRBJ2-3; no confident D gene assignment can be made. The receptor was derived from a man in his 70s with urothelial cancer. The sequencing used PBMCs, collected around atezolizumab (anti-PD-L1) treatment. The CDR3 reads as follows: CASSLAVSGTDTQYF. The nucleotides read TGCGCCAGCAGCTTGGCGGTTAGTGGCACAGATACGCAGTATTTT.